This passage covers 26 T cell receptor beta chains from one sample sequenced in a study of blood T cell repertoires in COVID-19 (TCRdb year 2020). Library method: the immunoSEQ multiplex PCR assay. Held by TCRdb, this immuneACCESS table contains in-frame sequences only and omits some clones. Under half of the omission traces to an unresolved V gene where checked; the cause of the rest is unknown. The sample data list under 300,000 clones, and nearly 90% of these were observed just once. Under 2.5% of the sample rests with the top ten. Sequences were obtained from peripheral blood. These receptors were taken from a woman aged 55-75 years with COVID-19, enrolled during active disease.

The gene calls are TRBV6-5 and TRBJ2-7; 9 bases agree with TRBD1. CDR3 length: 15 residues. The ends lost 5 bases at V and 6 bases at J; junction bases unmatched: 11. Germline loops: CDR1 MNHEY, CDR2 SVGAGI. CDR3 DNA sequence: TGTGCCAGCAGTCCGTCGACAGGGGGGGTAGCCGAGCAGTACTTC. Encoded protein: CASSPSTGGVAEQYF.

The genes are TRBV5-1 and TRBJ1-3; D ambiguous. Germline assignment: CDR1 SGHRS and CDR2 YFSETQ. Trimming shortened V by 0 bases and J by 0 bases, and 10 bases separated the two germline ends. The CDR3 has 16 residues. CDR3 protein: CASSLDTLISGNTIYF. CDR3 coding DNA: TGCGCCAGCAGCTTGGACACCCTTATCTCTGGAAACACCATATATTTT.

The rearrangement uses TRBV11-3 and TRBJ2-7, with TRBD2 identical over 8 bases. The ends lost 5 bases at V and 6 bases at J; junction bases unmatched: 12. This CDR3 has 15 residues. CDR1 and CDR2 (germline): SGHNT, YENEEA. The CDR3 region is CASSPQTGGAAEQYF. The CDR3 nucleotides read TGTGCCAGCAGCCCGCAGACCGGGGGGGCGGCCGAGCAGTACTTC.

The CDR3 sequence: CASSSRDTSEQFF. The CDR3 nucleotides read TGTGCCAGCAGTAGCCGGGACACCTCTGAGCAGTTCTTC. This chain joins TRBV6-4 and TRBJ2-1; TRBD1 might be the D (6 bases). Germline CDR1 is MRHNA and CDR2 is SNTAGT. V lost 5 bases and J 9 bases, leaving 14 bases between the germline ends. CDR3 size: 13 residues.

V usage is TRBV2 and J usage is TRBJ1-4; 7 bases align to TRBD1. Germline lookup yields CDR1 SNHLY and CDR2 FYNNEI. V shed 8 bases and J 7 bases; nucleotides not matched to a gene: 10. The CDR3 has 14 residues. The CDR3 bases are TGTGCCAGCTACTCGGACAGGCTTGGTGAAAAACTGTTTTTT. Protein sequence: CASYSDRLGEKLFF.

This chain joins TRBV2 and TRBJ1-1; no firm D call. CDR1 and CDR2 (germline): SNHLY, FYNNEI. V shed 3 bases and J shed 0 bases, with 8 bases lying between them. The CDR3 runs to 14 residues. The CDR3 sequence: CASSEREMNTEAFF. The CDR3 DNA is TGTGCCAGCAGTGAGAGGGAAATGAACACTGAAGCTTTCTTT.

CDR3 bases: TGTGCCAGCAGATGGGACAGCCTTTACTATGGCTACACCTTC. This codes for CASRWDSLYYGYTF. The V gene is TRBV7-2, the J gene TRBJ1-2; 7 nucleotides match TRBD1. Germline V lookup: CDR1 SGHTA, CDR2 FQGNSA. Trimming removed 6 bases from V and 3 bases from J; junction bases left unmatched: 7. There are 14 residues in the CDR3.

The chain links TRBV28 to TRBJ2-3, with 7 positions matching TRBD2. The germline V gene has CDR1 MDHEN and CDR2 SYDVKM. The CDR3 contains 15 residues. The V and J ends lost 5 bases and 1 base, in that order; junction bases with no gene match: 6. The CDR3 spells CASSTPGLRTDTQYF. The DNA for the CDR3 is TGTGCCAGCAGTACACCGGGACTACGCACAGATACGCAGTATTTT. The whole variable domain, filled in from reference TRBV28 and TRBJ2-3, reads DVKVTQSSRYLVKRTGEKVFLECVQDMDHENMFWYRQDPGLGLRLIYFSYDVKMKEKGDIPEGYSVSREKKERFSLILESASTNQTSMYLCASSTPGLRTDTQYFGPGTRLTVL.

Remarks on this clone: The germline gene is not matched at one end of the junction; a read error may be the cause. The chain uses TRBV19 and TRBJ1-2; 8 nucleotides line up with TRBD1. CDR3 length: 17 amino acids. Looked up from germline, CDR1 is LNHDA and CDR2 is SQIVND (reference sequence). The CDR3 here is CASCIVHSGQANYGYTF. The DNA for the CDR3 is TGTGCCAGTTGTATAGTTCATTCGGGACAGGCCAACTATGGCTACACCTTC. The entire variable domain, with the rest obtained from reference TRBV19 and TRBJ1-2, is as follows: DGGITQSPKYLFRKEGQNVTLSCEQNLNHDAMYWYRQDPGQGLRLIYYSQIVNDFQKGDIAEGYSVSREKKESFPLTVTSAQKNPTAFYLCASCIVHSGQANYGYTFGSGTRLTVV.

The rearrangement uses TRBV7-2 and TRBJ1-1, with a tentative D call TRBD1 (6 bases). Trimming stripped 5 bases from V and 12 bases from J, with 16 bases between. Germline assignment: CDR1 SGHTA and CDR2 FQGNSA. The CDR3 totals 12 residues. As DNA, the CDR3 is TGTGCCAGCAGCATAACAGGGTTGAGAACTTTCTTT. Residues: CASSITGLRTFF.

This chain joins TRBV6-6 and TRBJ1-2; a weak D match, TRBD1 (6 bases). Trimming left V 2 bases short and J 0 bases short, with 13 bases between. Germline V gene lookup returns CDR1 MNHNY and CDR2 SVGAGI (reference sequence). CDR3 length: 16 residues. The CDR3 region has the DNA TGTGCCAGCAGTTACACGTCCGGGACAACTAACTATGGCTACACCTTC. This codes for CASSYTSGTTNYGYTF.

This sequence joins TRBV9 and TRBJ2-1; 7 bases line up with TRBD2. Germline CDR1 and CDR2: SGDLS and YYNGEE. The CDR3 extends over 15 amino acids. Trimming at V came to 3 bases and at J to 5 bases, leaving 8 bases not matched to a gene. In nucleotides, the CDR3 is TGTGCCAGCAGCGGAACCGGGACTACCAACAATGAGCAGTTCTTC. Protein product: CASSGTGTTNNEQFF. The whole variable domain, remainder taken from reference TRBV9 and TRBJ2-1, is DSGVTQTPKHLITATGQRVTLRCSPRSGDLSVYWYQQSLDQGLQFLIQYYNGEERAKGNILERFSAQQFPDLHSELNLSSLELGDSALYFCASSGTGTTNNEQFFGPGTRLTVL.

The chain links TRBV9 to TRBJ1-2, with D possibly matching TRBD1 (5 bases). Per the germline V gene, CDR1 is SGDLS and CDR2 is YYNGEE. The CDR3 runs 13 residues. The germline V and J ends were trimmed by 0 bases and 8 bases, with 11 bases remaining between them. This chain's CDR3 is CASSVAGGVGYTF. DNA of the CDR3: TGTGCCAGCAGCGTAGCGGGAGGGGTAGGCTACACCTTC.

The sample holds a few counts of this clone. The same CDR3 can be traced to other DNA sequences in this sample. In nucleotides, the CDR3 is TGTGCCAGCAGCTTGCTGCAGGGAACCTACGAGCAGTACTTC. Encoded protein: CASSLLQGTYEQYF. V gene TRBV5-6 combines with J gene TRBJ2-7; weak D call: TRBD1 (5 bases). This CDR3 spans 14 amino acids. Trimming pared 1 base from V and 2 bases from J, leaving 10 bases between. CDR1 and CDR2 from the germline V gene are SGHDT and YYEEEE.

This clone appeared a single time. This chain connects TRBV12-5 to TRBJ1-1; TRBD1 matches at 8 bases. With V trimmed by 1 base and J by 4 bases, 5 bases remained unmatched. From germline, CDR1 is LGHNT and CDR2 FRNRAP. The CDR3 is 15 amino acids. The CDR3 loop reads CASGLAIGQGTEAFF. Here the CDR3 DNA reads TGTGCTAGTGGTTTGGCAATTGGACAGGGCACTGAAGCTTTCTTT.

The chain links TRBV15 to TRBJ2-1; D call uncertain. Germline V gives CDR1 LNHNV, CDR2 YYDKDF (reference sequence). V gave up 0 bases and J gave up 2 bases, with 11 bases separating them. The CDR3 extends over 16 amino acids. The CDR3 DNA reads as TGTGCCACCAGCAGAGAAATGGGCTACGCCTACAATGAGCAGTTCTTC. Its translation: CATSREMGYAYNEQFF. The full variable domain, its missing parts supplied by reference TRBV15 and TRBJ2-1, is DAMVIQNPRYQVTQFGKPVTLSCSQTLNHNVMYWYQQKSSQAPKLLFHYYDKDFNNEADTPDNFQSRRPNTSFCFLDIRSPGLGDTAMYLCATSREMGYAYNEQFFGPGTRLTVL.

This clone was seen a single time. The CDR3 sequence: CSVLDRYNEKLFF. As DNA, the CDR3 is TGCAGCGTTCTGGACAGGTACAATGAAAAACTGTTTTTT. J is TRBJ1-4 and V is TRBV29-1; 7 bases map to TRBD1. J was trimmed by 5 bases and V by 5 bases; bases with no gene match: 5. The CDR3 runs 13 residues. Looked up from germline, CDR1 is SQVTM and CDR2 is ANQGSEA. Combining the CDR3 with reference TRBV29-1 and TRBJ1-4 gives the whole variable domain SAVISQKPSRDICQRGTSLTIQCQVDSQVTMMFWYRQQPGQSLTLIATANQGSEATYESGFVIDKFPISRPNLTFSTLTVSNMSPEDSSIYLCSVLDRYNEKLFFGSGTQLSVL.

The chain links TRBV18 to TRBJ1-3; tentatively, D is TRBD1 (5 bases). The CDR3 contains 16 residues. V was pared by 2 bases and J by 0 bases, with 11 bases between. Germline V gene lookup returns CDR1 KGHSH and CDR2 LQKENI. This CDR3 is CASSPLGRASGNTIYF. CDR3 nucleotides: TGTGCCAGCTCACCATTGGGCAGGGCCTCTGGAAACACCATATATTTT.

The rearrangement links TRBV5-1 to TRBJ1-6; D possibly corresponds to TRBD1 (6 bases). The V gene's germline CDR1 is SGHRS and CDR2 YFSETQ. Trimming removed 0 bases from V and 7 bases from J, with 11 bases in between. The CDR3 is 15 residues long. CDR3 nucleotide sequence: TGCGCCAGCAGCTTGGCGGACAGCCGGAATTCACCCCTCCACTTT. Translation: CASSLADSRNSPLHF.

V and J are TRBV6-2 or TRBV6-3 and TRBJ1-6; D is unclear. Trimming pared 5 bases from V and 9 bases from J, leaving 14 bases between. The CDR3 sequence is 14 residues long. Germline CDR1 is MNHEY and CDR2 is SVGEGT. The CDR3 region has the DNA TGTGCCAGCAGTACACCCCAACCAGGTTCACCCCTCCACTTT. Translated, it gives CASSTPQPGSPLHF.

The genes are TRBV4-2 and TRBJ2-7, with 10 bases identical to TRBD2. Per the germline V gene, CDR1 is LGHNA and CDR2 is YNFKEQ. The V segment lost 1 base and the J segment 1 base; nucleotides outside the gene matches: 7. This CDR3 is 17 amino acids long. The CDR3 is CASSQVGLAGVSYEQYF. The CDR3 DNA reads as TGTGCCAGCAGCCAAGTCGGTCTAGCGGGGGTTTCCTACGAGCAGTACTTC.

The J gene is TRBJ2-3, the V gene TRBV7-8; the D is unclear. V lost 1 base, J lost 4 bases, and 9 bases lay in between. The germline gives CDR1 SGHVS, CDR2 FQNEAQ. This CDR3 comprises 14 residues. CDR3 nucleotide sequence: TGTGCCAGCAGCTTAGGTTCGTTTGCAGATACGCAGTATTTT. This translates into CASSLGSFADTQYF.

The rearrangement uses TRBV5-1 and TRBJ2-7, with D perhaps matching TRBD2 (6 bases). V dropped 4 bases and J dropped 3 bases, with 23 bases sitting between them. Germline CDR1 SGHRS, CDR2 YFSETQ. The CDR3 is 17 amino acids. The CDR3 DNA reads as TGCGCCAGCAGCCTCCTCGTTGATACGGGAGTAAGCTACGAGCAGTACTTC. It specifies CASSLLVDTGVSYEQYF.

The V and J genes are TRBV5-1 and TRBJ1-2, with D maybe TRBD1 (5 bases). CDR3 length: 12 amino acids. Trimming pared 4 bases from V and 8 bases from J, leaving 12 bases between. Looked up from germline, CDR1 is SGHRS and CDR2 is YFSETQ. CDR3 region: CASSKAGIGYTF. The CDR3 DNA sequence: TGCGCCAGCAGCAAAGCAGGGATCGGCTACACCTTC. The whole variable domain, remainder taken from reference TRBV5-1 and TRBJ1-2, is KAGVTQTPRYLIKTRGQQVTLSCSPISGHRSVSWYQQTPGQGLQFLFEYFSETQRNKGNFPGRFSGRQFSNSRSEMNVSTLELGDSALYLCASSKAGIGYTFGSGTRLTVV.

V is TRBV12-3 or TRBV12-4 and J is TRBJ2-2; weak D call: TRBD1 (6 bases). Trimming left V 3 bases short and J 6 bases short, with 8 bases between. There are 13 residues in the CDR3. The CDR3 sequence is CASSFNRAGELFF. CDR3 coding DNA: TGTGCCAGCAGTTTCAACAGGGCCGGGGAGCTGTTTTTT.

The gene calls are TRBV19 and TRBJ2-7, with 8 positions matching TRBD2. This CDR3 region has 14 residues. V trimming: 3 bases; J trimming: 2 bases; junction bases outside the gene matches: 3. The germline gives CDR1 LNHDA, CDR2 SQIVND (reference sequence). The CDR3 sequence: CASSIGGGPYEQYF. In DNA form, the CDR3 reads TGTGCCAGTAGTATCGGGGGGGGCCCCTACGAGCAGTACTTC.